This record concerns one TCR beta chain sequence. Its antigen remains unidentified. No much larger clone exists at a distance of one base, and base qualities are not known. TCR beta libraries were generated from genomic DNA with the immunoSEQ kit, following the manufacturer's recommendations. To prepare libraries, a first multiplex PCR with proprietary primers was run, followed by a second PCR that added unique barcodes, and a bead cleanup was done after each round. Each sample batch included a kit-provided positive control reaction and a negative control reaction. The final libraries were assessed on an Agilent 4200 TapeStation D1000 ScreenTape, pooled by volume, and quantified by qPCR. An Illumina NextSeq500 fitted with a MidOutput 150-cycle cartridge performed the sequencing, running 156 Read1 cycles and 15 Index1 cycles with the kit's custom primers. The pooled library was loaded at approximately 0.92 pM with around 20% PhiX control spiked in. The paper's data handling went like this. Vendor-processed data were analyzed in R, with a clonotype defined as all T cells sharing the same CDR3 nucleotide sequence. In the clone abundance analyses, frequencies in each sample were normalized to that sample's 10,000 most abundant clones. Public T cell clones, averaging fewer than five per sample, were removed before analysis. A difference in abundance of at least 32-fold between compartments was used to define tumor-enriched and baseline blood-enriched clonotypes. Clonotypes expanded or contracted between blood time points were identified with a beta-binomial differential abundance model. Similarity between tumor and blood repertoires was quantified using the Baroni-Urbani and Buser coefficient, and groups were compared with two-tailed Wilcoxon tests in R. Drawn from immuneACCESS, this table holds only the in-frame rearrangements with V and J called that TCRdb kept. Clones are partly lost; checked studies trace under half to an unresolved V gene and leave the rest unexplained. V, J and clone size reflect that table, while D and trimming were determined from the DNA. The sample table contains roughly 60,000 clones; only one count was recorded for around 78% of them. The top ten clonotypes cover 6.8% of the sample.

The intended sense of this specimen's time point label: blood 2 weeks post-SBRT. The sample's treatment or condition label, in plain terms: 15 Gy SBRT to primary tumor, nephrectomy 4 weeks later. To follow tumor-enriched clonotypes, serial peripheral blood was collected from radiation-treated patients at baseline and at 2 weeks and 4 weeks after SBRT. Every patient had renal cell carcinoma of clear cell pathology. Genomic DNA for TCR sequencing was prepared using the QIAamp DNA Blood Mini Kit (Qiagen). The analyses included only samples that passed all quality control checks. These data originate in a study of radiation and T cells in renal cell carcinoma (dated by TCRdb to about 2020). For context, the study as a whole: The samples were obtained from a clinical trial, where primary renal cell carcinomas were treated with 15 Gy stereotactic body radiation therapy and then removed by nephrectomy 4 weeks afterward. TCR beta sequencing covered 55 or so samples in total, comprising some 26 tumors and about 27 peripheral blood samples. Across all 50 or so samples, around 4,000,000 unique CDR3 nucleotide sequences encoding roughly 2.7 million unique CDR3 amino acid sequences were identified.

V loses 4 bases of germline sequence and J loses 4 bases, and the interval between the two ends is 13 bases. The germline V gene specifies SGHDN as CDR1 and FVKESK as CDR2. From cysteine to phenylalanine, the CDR3 is 15 amino acids long. Of all the DNA, just the CDR3 is kept, 45 bases in frame from base 1. The investigation overall reported the following: No pretreatment tumor biopsies were available, so the baseline intratumoral presence of clonotypes could not be determined. Dynamics of the blood repertoire were not tracked past 4 weeks after treatment. Because the trial had a single-armed design, the trial could not examine how radiation dose or scheduling affected the TCR repertoire. An increase in top tumor clonotypes in blood was observed from baseline to 2 weeks post-radiation, followed by contraction by 4 weeks, which was taken to suggest transient expansion of tumor-resident clones.

The chain is assembled from TRBV14 and TRBJ2-2, and possibly TRBD1, on 6 matching bases. The TCR sequence derives from a man between 60 and 75 years old with renal cell carcinoma. Sequenced here: blood, sampled from a patient whose treatment included radiotherapy and nephrectomy. The base sequence is TGTGCCAGCAGCCTCCTGGTGGGGGCCACCGGGGAGCTGTTTTTT. This encodes CASSLLVGATGELFF.